Each of the 5 T cell receptor beta chains below was sequenced from the same sample in a study of blood T cell repertoires in COVID-19. Some clones are missing from TCRdb's copy, which holds only in-frame ones; the method was immunoSEQ multiplex PCR. Among hundreds of thousands of clones listed, 85% were seen once. The source material was PBMCs or T cells enriched from blood (not recorded which). The receptor set was obtained from a woman between 45 and 60 years old who had recovered from COVID-19.

In this sample, this clone turned up once. This rearrangement joins TRBV18 to TRBJ1-2; possibly TRBD1 for D (6 bases). Trimming left V 2 bases short and J 8 bases short, with 18 bases between. The length of the CDR3 is 15 residues. Germline V gene lookup returns CDR1 KGHSH and CDR2 LQKENI. For the CDR3, the DNA is TGTGCCAGCTCACCATACGATTCCGGGACACTCGGCTACACCTTC. Protein sequence: CASSPYDSGTLGYTF.

V gene TRBV21-1 combines with J gene TRBJ1-5. TRBV21-1 is reported as a pseudogene. There are 16 residues in the CDR3. DNA for the CDR3: TGTGCCAGCAGCAAAGTAGTTGTCCGGGGCAATCAGCCCCAGCATTTT. This codes for CASSKVVVRGNQPQHF.

The chain links TRBV19 to TRBJ2-7; TRBD2 matches 8 bases. Germline values: CDR1 LNHDA, CDR2 SQIVND (reference sequence). There are 14 residues in the CDR3. Germline trimming cut 3 bases from V and 7 bases from J; bases unmatched to any gene: 8. CDR3: CASSMLAGSGEQYF. In DNA form, the CDR3 reads TGTGCCAGTAGTATGCTAGCGGGCTCGGGGGAGCAGTACTTC.

This chain uses TRBV10-2 with TRBJ2-2; 9 positions agree with TRBD1. Per the germline V gene, CDR1 is WSHSY and CDR2 is SAAADI. The CDR3 sequence is 15 residues long. Trimming cost V 4 bases and J 5 bases; bases outside gene matches: 5. The CDR3: CASSVPTGGTGELFF. The CDR3 region has the DNA TGCGCCAGCAGTGTACCGACAGGGGGAACCGGGGAGCTGTTTTTT.

V gene TRBV19 combines with J gene TRBJ2-3; D is undetermined. This CDR3 spans 15 amino acids. The germline V gene encodes CDR1 LNHDA and CDR2 SQIVND (reference sequence). The V end was cut by 6 bases, the J end by 2 bases, with 15 bases between. The CDR3: CASRMGHILTDTQYF. As DNA, the CDR3 is TGTGCCAGTAGGATGGGCCATATCCTCACAGATACGCAGTATTTT.